One and the same sample provided the 29 T cell receptor beta chains below, sequenced in a study of Graves' ophthalmopathy and Graves' hyperthyroidism. Amplified TCR beta CDR3 regions were obtained using RNA transcripts as template. RT-PCR in the first round used HTBI primers; a second-round multiplex PCR followed. Each CDR3 protein gets one entry after TCRdb re-called the multiplex PCR reads with MiXCR. The sample lists about 380,000 distinct CDR3 sequences; over 15% were seen once. The sequenced sample was peripheral blood. The receptors shown here come from a woman under 30 with stable Graves' hyperthyroidism.

This rearrangement joins TRBV20-1 to TRBJ2-5; D gene uncertain. V lost 0 bases, J lost 8 bases, and 13 bases lay in between. The CDR3 is 13 amino acids. Germline values: CDR1 DFQATT, CDR2 SNEGSKA (reference sequence). The DNA for the CDR3 is TGCAGTGCTAGAGATAGCCCGTGGGGAACCCAGTACTTC. As protein: CSARDSPWGTQYF.

This clonotype appeared many times. The DNA of the CDR3 is TGTGCCAGCAGGGCGATGGGGAACGGGAACACTGAAGCTTTCTTT. Translating gives CASRAMGNGNTEAFF. The chain is built from TRBV2 and TRBJ1-1; D unresolved. This CDR3 has 15 amino acids. Germline CDR1 is SNHLY and CDR2 is FYNNEI. The ends were cut back, 6 bases at V and 1 base at J, with 15 bases in the middle.

This chain joins TRBV19 and TRBJ1-2; TRBD1 matches at 9 bases. The CDR3 length is 16 residues. CDR1 and CDR2 (germline): LNHDA, SQIVND (reference sequence). V was pared by 6 bases and J by 2 bases, with 10 bases of the junction left unmatched. The CDR3 reads CASSPDRDRENYGYTF. The DNA of the CDR3 is TGTGCCAGTAGCCCCGACCGGGACAGGGAAAACTATGGCTACACCTTC.

This clonotype has a count of ten or more. This chain connects TRBV25-1 to TRBJ2-5; 11 bases are shared with TRBD2. The germline gives CDR1 MGHDK, CDR2 SYGVNS. The length of the CDR3 is 16 residues. Unmatched junction bases numbered 5, after V lost 4 bases and J lost 1 base. This CDR3 reads CASSARTSGRQETQYF. CDR3 in DNA: TGTGCCAGCAGTGCCCGGACTAGCGGGCGCCAAGAGACCCAGTACTTC.

The table lists this clonotype with many counts. This chain uses TRBV29-1 with TRBJ2-7, with 7 bases lining up with TRBD1. Germline trimming cut 4 bases from V and 3 bases from J; bases unmatched to any gene: 9. The CDR3 is made up of 14 amino acids. The germline gives CDR1 SQVTM, CDR2 ANQGSEA. The CDR3, as DNA: TGCAGCGTTGCCTCGGACAGGACGAACTACGAGCAGTACTTC. It is translated as CSVASDRTNYEQYF.

This clonotype was seen repeatedly, ten times or more. This sequence joins TRBV6-2 or TRBV6-3 and TRBJ2-2; D gene ambiguous. The CDR3 length is 15 residues. From germline, CDR1 is MNHEY and CDR2 SVGEGT. The V end was cut by 2 bases, the J end by 1 base, with 8 bases between. The CDR3 protein is CASSYGGMNTGELFF. CDR3 nucleotide sequence: TGTGCCAGCAGTTACGGCGGAATGAACACCGGGGAGCTGTTTTTT.

The table lists this clonotype with many counts. The rearrangement links TRBV29-1 to TRBJ2-5; the D call may be TRBD1 or TRBD2 (5 bases each). This CDR3 region has 14 residues. The germline V gene has CDR1 SQVTM and CDR2 ANQGSEA. Between the trimmed V and J ends, which lost 1 base and 5 bases, there was a span of 14 bases. This chain's CDR3 is CSVEGRDGRETQYF. CDR3 sequence (DNA): TGCAGCGTTGAAGGCCGGGACGGTAGGGAGACCCAGTACTTC.

This clonotype was recorded many times. The chain combines TRBV5-4 with TRBJ2-5, with D perhaps TRBD1 (7 bases). Trimming stripped 2 bases from V and 3 bases from J, with 11 bases between. Germline V CDR1 and CDR2: SGHNT, YYREEE (reference sequence). This CDR3 is 14 amino acids long. The CDR3 region is CASSLGGGKETQYF. Written as DNA, the CDR3 is TGTGCCAGCAGCTTAGGGGGCGGGAAAGAGACCCAGTACTTC. Using reference TRBV5-4 and TRBJ2-5 for the parts outside the CDR3, the full variable domain is ETGVTQSPTHLIKTRGQQVTLRCSSQSGHNTVSWYQQALGQGPQFIFQYYREEENGRGNFPPRFSGLQFPNYSSELNVNALELDDSALYLCASSLGGGKETQYFGPGTRLLVL.

This clonotype was observed at least ten times. The junction departs from germline at one end; a sequencing error may be responsible. The chain joins TRBV5-6 to TRBJ1-1; D call uncertain. The CDR3 spans 12 residues. Germline-derived CDR1 and CDR2 are SGHDT and YYEEEE. DNA for the CDR3: TGTGCCAGCAGTACTCAGGATTCTGAGGCTTTCTTT. As protein: CASSTQDSEAFF.

This clonotype occurred many times. This chain joins TRBV19 and TRBJ1-1; D might be TRBD1 (5 bases). The CDR3 length is 13 residues. Germline CDR1 is LNHDA and CDR2 is SQIVND (reference sequence). The V and J ends lost 4 bases and 4 bases respectively, with 10 bases between them. The DNA for the CDR3 is TGTGCCAGTAGTAGCAGGGAGGGCACTGAAGCTTTCTTT. This encodes CASSSREGTEAFF.

This clonotype was observed a few times. The chain joins TRBV11-2 to TRBJ2-3, with a tentative D call TRBD2 (6 bases). The CDR3 totals 13 residues. Germline values: CDR1 SGHAT, CDR2 FQNNGV. V was pared by 5 bases and J by 6 bases, with 12 bases between. The CDR3 sequence is CASSRGRGDTQYF. The CDR3 nucleotides are TGTGCCAGCAGCCGAGGGCGGGGTGATACGCAGTATTTT.

The rearrangement joins TRBV5-1 to TRBJ2-7; D is uncertain. CDR1 is SGHRS and CDR2 is YFSETQ in the germline V gene. The length of the CDR3 is 14 residues. Trimming took 1 base from V and 1 from J, leaving 9 bases between them. The CDR3 DNA is TGCGCCAGCAGCTTGTGGCAGGATTCCTACGAGCAGTACTTC. This translates into CASSLWQDSYEQYF.

This clonotype was observed many times. J is TRBJ2-7 and V is TRBV12-3 or TRBV12-4; D tentatively reads TRBD1 or TRBD2 (6 bases each). Trimming took off 2 bases at V and 2 bases at J, with 13 bases between the two ends. The CDR3 loop spans 15 amino acids. The CDR3 sequence: CASSLWGARPYEQYF. DNA for the CDR3: TGTGCCAGCAGTTTATGGGGGGCACGACCCTACGAGCAGTACTTC.

In the case of this clonotype: One junction end does not reproduce the germline sequence, and a read error may be involved. This chain links TRBV20-1 with TRBJ2-7; the D call may be TRBD1 or TRBD2 (5 bases each). The length of the CDR3 is 14 residues. Germline-derived CDR1 and CDR2 are DFQATT and SNEGSKA (reference sequence). The CDR3 loop is CSARGGRGWYELYF. CDR3 nucleotides: TGCAGTGCTAGAGGGGGCCGGGGTTGGTACGAGCTGTACTTC.

This clonotype was observed a handful of times. The rearrangement uses TRBV10-3 and TRBJ1-6; D gene unclear. Trimming took 3 bases from V and 0 from J, leaving 6 bases between them. The CDR3 sequence is 15 residues long. The germline gives CDR1 ENHRY, CDR2 SYGVKD. CDR3 protein: CAISDPSSYNSPLHF. The CDR3 coding sequence is TGTGCCATCAGTGACCCAAGCTCCTATAATTCACCCCTCCACTTT.

This clonotype has a count of ten or more. V and J are TRBV19 and TRBJ1-1; 7 bases fit TRBD1. Germline CDR1 LNHDA, CDR2 SQIVND (reference sequence). The junction had 21 bases not matched to a gene; V was cut back by 7 bases and J by 1 base. CDR3 size: 19 residues. CDR3 nucleotides: TGTGCCAGTATCCCGTCTACAGGGGACCCCTTTGTGGCGAACACTGAAGCTTTCTTT. It encodes CASIPSTGDPFVANTEAFF.

This clonotype was counted many times. The CDR3 DNA sequence: TGCGCCAGCAGCCACGATTATAATTCACCCCTCCACTTT. Amino acids: CASSHDYNSPLHF. The rearrangement links TRBV5-1 to TRBJ1-6; D ambiguous. Deletions cut 4 bases from V and 4 bases from J, with 6 bases between. The CDR3 sequence is 13 residues long. Germline V CDR1 and CDR2: SGHRS, YFSETQ.

This clonotype was detected ten times or more. V and J are TRBV11-3 and TRBJ2-5; possibly TRBD2 for D (6 bases). This CDR3 comprises 17 residues. V lost 1 base and J 1 base, leaving 16 bases between the germline ends. Germline lookup yields CDR1 SGHNT and CDR2 YENEEA. The CDR3, as DNA: TGTGCCAGCAGCTTAGGTCTTGCCTTAGCGGTCCAAGAGACCCAGTACTTC. Translation: CASSLGLALAVQETQYF. The variable domain in full, completed from reference TRBV11-3 and TRBJ2-5, reads EAGVVQSPRYKIIEKKQPVAFWCNPISGHNTLYWYLQNLGQGPELLIRYENEEAVDDSQLPKDRFSAERLKGVDSTLKIQPAELGDSAVYLCASSLGLALAVQETQYFGPGTRLLVL.

A few counts support this clonotype. V gene TRBV7-9 combines with J gene TRBJ1-6; D is ambiguous. Germline V gene data show CDR1 as SEHNR and CDR2 as FQNEAQ (reference sequence). The CDR3 runs 15 residues. The germline V and J ends were trimmed by 7 bases and 8 bases, with 18 bases remaining between them. In DNA form, the CDR3 reads TGTGCCAGCACCCAAGCGACCCCGCGATATTCACCCCTCCACTTT. This sequence encodes CASTQATPRYSPLHF.

In this sample, this clonotype turned up many times. The CDR3 nucleotides are TGCAGTGCTAGAGATAGGCACTATACCTACGAGCAGTACTTC. It translates to CSARDRHYTYEQYF. The chain has TRBV20-1 and TRBJ2-7, with unresolved D. Germline lookup yields CDR1 DFQATT and CDR2 SNEGSKA (reference sequence). This CDR3 is built from 14 residues. V lost 0 bases, J lost 2 bases, and 11 bases lay in between.

This clonotype was seen repeatedly, ten times or more. J is TRBJ2-7 and V is TRBV20-1, with 10 bases lining up with TRBD2. The V and J ends lost 5 bases and 6 bases, in that order; junction bases with no gene match: 10. Germline V lookup: CDR1 DFQATT, CDR2 SNEGSKA (reference sequence). This CDR3 comprises 14 residues. CDR3 amino acids: CSAYPSGSPREQYF. CDR3 in DNA: TGCAGTGCTTACCCTAGCGGGAGCCCGCGCGAGCAGTACTTC.

Of note for this clonotype: A much larger clone is a single base away; this may be a read error. The V call is TRBV20-1, the J call TRBJ1-2; no firm D call. Germline V lookup: CDR1 DFQATT, CDR2 SNEGSKA (reference sequence). The CDR3 sequence is 15 residues long. The CDR3 protein is CSASVDSRRNYGYSF. The CDR3 nucleotides read TGCAGTGCTAGCGTGGATTCTCGACGTAACTATGGCTACAGCTTC.

This clonotype was detected ten times or more. The chain couples TRBV9 to TRBJ1-1, with 8 positions matching TRBD1. Germline trimming cut 2 bases from V and 4 bases from J; bases unmatched to any gene: 4. This CDR3 is built from 14 residues. Germline loops: CDR1 SGDLS, CDR2 YYNGEE. CDR3 amino acids: CASSVDQGATEAFF. The CDR3 DNA is TGTGCCAGCAGCGTCGATCAGGGGGCCACTGAAGCTTTCTTT. Full variable domain (missing parts from reference TRBV9 and TRBJ1-1): DSGVTQTPKHLITATGQRVTLRCSPRSGDLSVYWYQQSLDQGLQFLIQYYNGEERAKGNILERFSAQQFPDLHSELNLSSLELGDSALYFCASSVDQGATEAFFGQGTRLTVV.

This clonotype was picked up many times. The chain employs TRBV6-5 and TRBJ1-2; 7 nucleotides align to TRBD1. This CDR3 spans 16 amino acids. Germline V gene sequence: CDR1 MNHEY, CDR2 SVGAGI. Germline trimming cut 2 bases from V and 4 bases from J; bases unmatched to any gene: 10. DNA for the CDR3: TGTGCCAGCAGTTACGCGTTCGGAGGGGGCGGCTATGGCTACACCTTC. This gives the protein CASSYAFGGGGYGYTF.

This clonotype was detected many times. This chain links TRBV20-1 with TRBJ2-7, with 7 nucleotides matching TRBD1. CDR1 and CDR2 (germline): DFQATT, SNEGSKA (reference sequence). The CDR3 covers 13 residues. Losses at the gene ends were 6 bases for V and 3 bases for J; bases not matched to a gene: 8. CDR3 loop: CSAHGQVSYEQYF. In DNA, the CDR3 is TGCAGTGCCCACGGACAGGTGAGCTACGAGCAGTACTTC.

The genes are TRBV3-1 and TRBJ2-5; 14 bases agree with TRBD2. CDR3 length: 17 amino acids. J lost 1 base, V lost 4 bases, and 5 bases had no gene match. Germline V CDR1 and CDR2: LGHDT, YNNKEL (reference sequence). The CDR3 sequence: CASSLGLAGGIQETQYF. The CDR3 DNA is TGTGCCAGCAGCCTCGGACTAGCGGGGGGCATCCAAGAGACCCAGTACTTC.

This clonotype was counted only a few times. The rearrangement links TRBV6-5 to TRBJ1-4; possibly TRBD1 for D (6 bases). Deletions cut 6 bases from V and 2 bases from J, with 7 bases between. This CDR3 has 13 amino acids. The V gene's germline CDR1 is MNHEY and CDR2 SVGAGI. Here the CDR3 DNA reads TGTGCCAGCAGAGGACAGACTAATGAAAAACTGTTTTTT. It codes for CASRGQTNEKLFF.

The sample holds one count of this clonotype. This rearrangement joins TRBV7-9 to TRBJ1-2, with D possibly matching TRBD1 (5 bases). Trimming left V 0 bases short and J 5 bases short, with 10 bases between. The CDR3 totals 14 residues. Germline CDR1 SEHNR, CDR2 FQNEAQ (reference sequence). Here the CDR3 reads CASSLAGATYGYTF. The CDR3 DNA reads TGTGCCAGCAGCTTAGCAGGGGCTACATATGGCTACACCTTC.

This clonotype was counted between two and nine times. The chain recombines TRBV24-1 with TRBJ1-2, with 12 positions matching TRBD1. The germline V gene has CDR1 KGHDR and CDR2 SFDVKD. This CDR3 is 17 amino acids long. V lost 3 bases and J lost 7; bases outside the gene matches: 11. The CDR3 is CATSDPLAGQGAGGYTF. CDR3 nucleotides: TGTGCCACCAGTGATCCTCTCGCGGGACAGGGGGCGGGTGGCTACACCTTC.